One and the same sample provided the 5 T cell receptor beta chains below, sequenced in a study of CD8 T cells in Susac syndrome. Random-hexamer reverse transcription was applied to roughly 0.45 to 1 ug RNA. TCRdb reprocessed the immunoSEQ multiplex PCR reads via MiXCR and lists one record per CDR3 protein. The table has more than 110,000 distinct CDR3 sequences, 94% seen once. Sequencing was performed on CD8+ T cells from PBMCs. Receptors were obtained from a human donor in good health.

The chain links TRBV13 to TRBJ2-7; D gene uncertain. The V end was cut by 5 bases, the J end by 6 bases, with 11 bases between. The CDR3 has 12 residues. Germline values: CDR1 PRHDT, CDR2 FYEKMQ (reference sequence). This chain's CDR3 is CASSPYSSEQYF. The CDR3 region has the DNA TGTGCCAGCAGCCCCTACAGTAGCGAGCAGTACTTC.

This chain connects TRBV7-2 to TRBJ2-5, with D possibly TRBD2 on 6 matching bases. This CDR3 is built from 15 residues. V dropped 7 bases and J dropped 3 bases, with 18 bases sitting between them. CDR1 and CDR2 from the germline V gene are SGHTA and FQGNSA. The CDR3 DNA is TGTGCCAGCATCATAGCCGGGAGTCTTGAAGAGACCCAGTACTTC. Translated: CASIIAGSLEETQYF.

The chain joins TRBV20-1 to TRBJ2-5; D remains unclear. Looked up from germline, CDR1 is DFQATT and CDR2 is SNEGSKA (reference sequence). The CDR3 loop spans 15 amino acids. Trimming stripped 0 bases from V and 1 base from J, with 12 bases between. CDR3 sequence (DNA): TGCAGTGCTAGAGACCACCCCAGCTTCCAAGAGACCCAGTACTTC. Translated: CSARDHPSFQETQYF.

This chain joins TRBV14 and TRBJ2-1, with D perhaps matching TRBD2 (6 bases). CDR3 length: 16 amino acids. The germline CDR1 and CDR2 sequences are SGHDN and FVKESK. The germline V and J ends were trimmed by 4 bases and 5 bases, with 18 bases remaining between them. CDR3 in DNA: TGTGCCAGCAGCCCGAGGGGACTCCCATGGCACAATGAGCAGTTCTTC. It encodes CASSPRGLPWHNEQFF.

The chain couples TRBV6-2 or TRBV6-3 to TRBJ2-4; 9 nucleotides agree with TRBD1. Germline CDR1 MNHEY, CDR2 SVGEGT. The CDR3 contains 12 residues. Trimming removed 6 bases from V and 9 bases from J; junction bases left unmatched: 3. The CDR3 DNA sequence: TGTGCCAGCAGAACAGGGGGCGGCATTCAGTACTTC. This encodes CASRTGGGIQYF.